These 3 T cell receptor beta chains originate from one sample sequenced in a study of T cells in women clearing cervical HPV infection. The data were produced by immunoSEQ multiplex PCR, yet TCRdb's version contains in-frame clones alone and is incomplete. Its table lists roughly 40,000 clones. The sequenced sample consisted of blood buffy coat. The source is a woman between 18 and 75 years old with a cervical HPV16 infection that either progressed to CIN3+ or cleared (not recorded which).

For this clone: The observed sequence ends 3 residues before the CDR3 terminus, with the missing tail filled in from the germline J gene. V and J are TRBV30 and TRBJ2-2, with 8 bases matching TRBD1. Looked up from germline, CDR1 is GTSNPN and CDR2 is SVGIG (reference sequence). The CDR3 has 15 residues. The CDR3 is CAWRPQGARNSPLFF. The part of the CDR3 DNA that was read is TGTGCCTGGAGACCCCAGGGGGCGCGGAATTCACCG.

Of note for this clone: The CDR3 goes on 3 residues after the read ends, and that part is filled in from the germline J gene. The chain employs TRBV19 and TRBJ1-5; 8 nucleotides align to TRBD1. Germline V gene sequence: CDR1 LNHDA, CDR2 SQIVND (reference sequence). The CDR3 runs 12 residues. V was pared by 11 bases and J by 5 bases, with 5 bases of the junction left unmatched. CDR3 sequence reads: CAAKTGDQPQHF. The CDR3 DNA, read in part, is TGTGCCGCAAAGACAGGGGATCAGCCC.

In the case of this clone: The CDR3 goes on 3 residues after the read ends, and that part is filled in from the germline J gene. The rearrangement links TRBV5-1 to TRBJ1-2; 9 bases match TRBD1. V dropped 0 bases and J dropped 7; count of bases not matched to a gene: 7. This CDR3 comprises 15 residues. Germline CDR1 is SGHRS and CDR2 is YFSETQ. The CDR3 DNA, read in part, is TGCGCCAGCAGCTTGGCGTTACAGGGGGCTGTTGGC. This translates into CASSLALQGAVG. The whole CDR3 sequence reads CASSLALQGAVGYTF.